Below, one T cell receptor beta chain is given with its context. Sequencing was performed with immunoSEQ multiplex PCR; in TCRdb, only in-frame clones are kept and a portion is missing. The table has some 120,000 clones, about 88% seen once; the top ten hold roughly 3.2%. The CDR3 spans 13 residues. CDR1 is GTSNPN, CDR2 SVGIG, per germline (reference sequence). Trimming cost V 4 bases and J 0 bases, with 9 bases left between them. The record originates from a study of control samples from healthy donors and cancer patients. V and J are TRBV30 and TRBJ1-1; maybe TRBD1 (6 bases). This TCR derives from a man in his forties or fifties in good health. The sample taken for sequencing was blood. CDR3 DNA sequence: TGTGCCTGGAAGGGACACCTGAACACTGAAGCTTTCTTT. Translated, it gives CAWKGHLNTEAFF.